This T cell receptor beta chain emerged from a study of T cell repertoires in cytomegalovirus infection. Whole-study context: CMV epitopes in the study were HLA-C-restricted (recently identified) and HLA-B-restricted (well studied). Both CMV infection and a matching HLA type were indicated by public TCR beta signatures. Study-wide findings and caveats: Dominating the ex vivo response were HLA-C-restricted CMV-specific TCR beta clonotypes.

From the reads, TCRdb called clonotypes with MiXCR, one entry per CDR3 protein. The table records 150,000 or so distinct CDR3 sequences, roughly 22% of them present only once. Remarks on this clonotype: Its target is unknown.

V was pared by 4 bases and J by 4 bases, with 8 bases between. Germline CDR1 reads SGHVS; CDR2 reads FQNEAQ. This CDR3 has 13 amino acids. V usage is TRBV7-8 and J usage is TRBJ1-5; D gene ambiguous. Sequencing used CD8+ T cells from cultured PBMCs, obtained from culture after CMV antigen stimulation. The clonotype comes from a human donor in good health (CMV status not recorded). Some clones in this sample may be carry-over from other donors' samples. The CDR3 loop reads CASSSTFNQPQHF. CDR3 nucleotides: TGTGCCAGCAGCTCGACTTTTAATCAGCCCCAGCATTTT.